A single sample gave rise to the 26 T cell receptor beta chains below, sequenced in a study of shared clonotypes between healthy human individuals (dated by TCRdb to 2020 to 2021). The library was made by the immunoSEQ multiplex PCR assay. Drawn from immuneACCESS, this table holds only the in-frame rearrangements with V and J called that TCRdb kept. Clones are partly lost; checked studies trace under half to an unresolved V gene and leave the rest unexplained. Present in this sample are over a million clones, about 98.5% of which were seen just once. Together, the top ten hold approximately 0.38% of the sample. The sequenced sample consisted of naive CD4+ T cells sorted from blood. The cell subset or site tag for this specimen amounts to: CD45RA+ positively selected. These TCRs come from a man aged 25 to 45 in good health.

The rearrangement links TRBV14 to TRBJ2-1; 11 nucleotides agree with TRBD2. The trim removed 4 bases at V and 2 bases at J, leaving 4 bases unmatched. Germline assignment: CDR1 SGHDN and CDR2 FVKESK. CDR3 size: 16 residues. CDR3 in DNA: TGTGCCAGCAGCCCCGTAGCGGGAGGGCCCTACAATGAGCAGTTCTTC. The encoded protein is CASSPVAGGPYNEQFF.

The genes are TRBV19 and TRBJ2-5; the D gene could be TRBD1 or TRBD2 (5 bases each). The germline CDR1 and CDR2 sequences are LNHDA and SQIVND (reference sequence). With 1 base removed from V and 8 bases from J, the gap between germline ends came to 17 bases. The CDR3 consists of 15 residues. The CDR3, as DNA: TGTGCCAGTAGTATAGTTGGGGGATCCCAAGGAACCCAGTACTTC. Translated, it gives CASSIVGGSQGTQYF.

The chain is built from TRBV5-1 and TRBJ2-2, with 10 bases identical to TRBD2. Per the germline V gene, CDR1 is SGHRS and CDR2 is YFSETQ. There are 18 residues in the CDR3. J lost 5 bases, V lost 1 base, and 11 bases had no gene match. CDR3 bases: TGCGCCAGCAGCTTGAATGGGGTAGCGGGAGGATTGACCGGGGAGCTGTTTTTT. Protein product: CASSLNGVAGGLTGELFF.

This clone was detected once. This sequence joins TRBV21-1 and TRBJ2-7; TRBD1 is the table's D call and was not checked against the DNA. TRBV21-1 is noted as a pseudogene. This CDR3 spans 16 amino acids. The CDR3 is CASSAKIGTACYEQYF. The DNA of the CDR3 is TGTGCCAGCAGTGCCAAAATCGGGACAGCTTGCTACGAGCAGTACTTC.

The V and J genes are TRBV19 and TRBJ2-3; 9 bases line up with TRBD1. Germline CDR1 and CDR2: LNHDA and SQIVND (reference sequence). The CDR3 has 14 amino acids. The V segment lost 9 bases and the J segment 1 base; nucleotides outside the gene matches: 5. This CDR3 is CASRGTGRTDTQYF. The DNA for the CDR3 is TGTGCCAGCCGGGGGACAGGGCGCACAGATACGCAGTATTTT.

The rearrangement joins TRBV18 to TRBJ2-2; 9 positions agree with TRBD2. After removal of 6 bases from V and 0 bases from J, the junction contained 5 bases not matched to a gene. The CDR3 is 16 residues long. From germline, CDR1 is KGHSH and CDR2 LQKENI. CDR3 in amino acids: CASSPLAGTNTGELFF. The CDR3 DNA reads TGTGCCAGCTCCCCCCTAGCGGGAACGAACACCGGGGAGCTGTTTTTT.

The chain recombines TRBV6-1 with TRBJ1-4; TRBD1 matches 10 bases. Germline CDR1 is MNHNS and CDR2 is SASEGT. Trimming removed 3 bases from V and 6 bases from J; junction bases left unmatched: 4. This CDR3 contains 15 residues. The CDR3 is CASSDWDRGDEKLFF. CDR3 DNA sequence: TGTGCCAGCAGTGACTGGGACAGGGGAGATGAAAAACTGTTTTTT.

The V gene is TRBV4-2, the J gene TRBJ2-3; D is ambiguous. Germline CDR1 is LGHNA and CDR2 is YNFKEQ. The V end was cut by 1 base, the J end by 8 bases, with 13 bases between. This CDR3 region has 14 residues. CDR3 DNA: TGTGCCAGCAGCCAAGCCACCTGGAAGGGTACGCAGTATTTT. Protein sequence: CASSQATWKGTQYF.

The chain couples TRBV12-2 to TRBJ1-4. TRBV12-2 constitutes a pseudogene. This CDR3 region has 13 residues. This CDR3 reads CASRLLRDEKLFF. CDR3 in DNA: TGTGCAAGTCGCTTATTGAGGGATGAAAAACTGTTTTTT.

The CDR3: CASSPRTSGTIYEQYF. The CDR3 coding sequence is TGTGCCAGCTCACCCCGGACTAGCGGGACGATATACGAGCAGTACTTC. This chain links TRBV18 with TRBJ2-7; 12 bases map to TRBD2. The CDR3 covers 16 residues. Germline loops: CDR1 KGHSH, CDR2 LQKENI. Trimming took 3 bases from V and 4 from J; bases not matched to a gene: 7.

This chain joins TRBV14 and TRBJ2-7; the match to TRBD1 covers 7 bases. The germline V gene encodes CDR1 SGHDN and CDR2 FVKESK. V lost 11 bases and J lost 3; bases outside the gene matches: 10. The CDR3 has 13 residues. DNA of the CDR3: TGTGCCTCAGCAGCCAGGGACAGCTACGAGCAGTACTTC. It codes for CASAARDSYEQYF.

The chain is built from TRBV28 and TRBJ1-5; D possibly corresponds to TRBD1 (6 bases). Trimming cost V 5 bases and J 7 bases, with 18 bases left between them. The CDR3 extends over 15 amino acids. Germline CDR1 reads MDHEN; CDR2 reads SYDVKM. The CDR3 coding sequence is TGTGCCAGCAGTACACTCCCCAGGGGCTACCAGCCCCAGCATTTT. Amino acid sequence: CASSTLPRGYQPQHF.

This chain joins TRBV20-1 and TRBJ2-3; D uncertain. The CDR3 runs 11 residues. CDR1 DFQATT and CDR2 SNEGSKA come from the germline V gene (reference sequence). V lost 6 bases and J lost 5, with 9 bases in between. CDR3 in amino acids: CSAQTGDTQYF. In DNA form, the CDR3 reads TGCAGTGCCCAGACTGGAGATACGCAGTATTTT.

The chain is built from TRBV5-1 and TRBJ2-3; D call uncertain. The CDR3 totals 13 residues. Germline CDR1 reads SGHRS; CDR2 reads YFSETQ. Trimming stripped 5 bases from V and 1 base from J, with 8 bases between. The CDR3 DNA is TGCGCCAGCAGTAGCCCGGGCACAGATACGCAGTATTTT. The encoded protein is CASSSPGTDTQYF.

The chain employs TRBV7-8 and TRBJ2-2, with D unclear. This CDR3 comprises 12 residues. Germline V gene sequence: CDR1 SGHVS, CDR2 FQNEAQ. Trimming cost V 5 bases and J 3 bases, with 4 bases left between them. The CDR3 nucleotides are TGTGCCAGCAGCCCGTACACCGGGGAGCTGTTTTTT. It yields the protein CASSPYTGELFF.

This rearrangement joins TRBV6-1 to TRBJ2-3; D remains ambiguous. CDR3 length: 12 residues. CDR1 is MNHNS, CDR2 SASEGT, per germline. Trimming took off 6 bases at V and 7 bases at J, with 11 bases between the two ends. CDR3 loop: CASSPKGYTQYF. Written as DNA, the CDR3 is TGTGCCAGCAGCCCCAAAGGATATACGCAGTATTTT.

The CDR3 coding sequence is TGTGCCAGCAGTTTTACTAGCGGCCCTCAGCAGTTCTTC. Its translation is CASSFTSGPQQFF. This rearrangement joins TRBV5-6 to TRBJ2-1; 8 nucleotides align to TRBD2. This CDR3 has 13 residues. Germline values: CDR1 SGHDT, CDR2 YYEEEE. V was clipped by 5 bases and J by 11 bases; unmatched bases: 9.

V usage is TRBV4-1 and J usage is TRBJ2-5; maybe TRBD1 (5 bases). V was pared by 1 base and J by 2 bases, with 14 bases between. The CDR3 totals 16 residues. Germline V gene sequence: CDR1 MGHRA, CDR2 YSYEKL. The CDR3 DNA follows: TGCGCCAGCAGCCAAGTAGGGGTAGGCTCTCAAGAGACCCAGTACTTC. Translating gives CASSQVGVGSQETQYF.

This sequence joins TRBV6-5 and TRBJ1-5; the match to TRBD1 covers 9 bases. The CDR3 loop spans 13 amino acids. V lost 4 bases to trimming and J lost 5 bases; unmatched junction nucleotides: 0. Germline V gives CDR1 MNHEY, CDR2 SVGAGI. In nucleotides, the CDR3 is TGTGCCAGCAGTTGGGACAGGGATCAGCCCCAGCATTTT. Its translation: CASSWDRDQPQHF.

The chain is built from TRBV19 and TRBJ2-7; 8 nucleotides align to TRBD1. Trimming removed 8 bases from V and 3 bases from J; junction bases left unmatched: 9. The CDR3 covers 14 residues. In germline, CDR1 is LNHDA, CDR2 SQIVND (reference sequence). The CDR3: CASRGTGPIYEQYF. The DNA of the CDR3 is TGTGCCAGTCGGGGGACAGGACCCATCTACGAGCAGTACTTC.

The chain's CDR3 is CASHQAGGLGELFF. In DNA form, the CDR3 reads TGTGCCAGTCACCAAGCGGGAGGTTTAGGGGAGCTGTTTTTT. The rearrangement joins TRBV19 to TRBJ2-2; TRBD2 matches 9 bases. CDR1 is LNHDA, CDR2 SQIVND, per germline (reference sequence). The J segment lost 8 bases and the V segment lost 8 bases, leaving 9 bases of the junction unmatched. CDR3 length: 14 residues.

The genes are TRBV18 and TRBJ2-2, with D tentatively TRBD2 (6 bases). The germline V gene encodes CDR1 KGHSH and CDR2 LQKENI. This CDR3 has 17 amino acids. V dropped 5 bases and J dropped 3 bases, with 19 bases sitting between them. DNA for the CDR3: TGTGCCAGCTCAGCTAACTCCCTCCCGGGGGACACCGGGGAGCTGTTTTTT. This encodes CASSANSLPGDTGELFF.

The V and J genes are TRBV7-2 and TRBJ1-3, with a tentative D call TRBD1 (5 bases). Trimming took off 5 bases at V and 0 bases at J, with 17 bases between the two ends. This CDR3 spans 17 amino acids. Germline loops: CDR1 SGHTA, CDR2 FQGNSA. CDR3: CASSPGGTHNSGNTIYF. The CDR3, as DNA: TGTGCCAGCAGCCCTGGGGGGACCCATAACTCTGGAAACACCATATATTTT.

The chain links TRBV5-4 to TRBJ1-3; D not resolved. The CDR3 consists of 17 residues. The V and J ends lost 3 bases and 2 bases respectively, with 18 bases between them. Germline V gene data show CDR1 as SGHNT and CDR2 as YYREEE (reference sequence). The CDR3 spells CASSSLAGGGTGNTIYF. In DNA, the CDR3 is TGTGCCAGCAGCTCCCTTGCGGGAGGCGGGACTGGAAACACCATATATTTT.

V and J are TRBV10-3 and TRBJ2-7; possibly TRBD1 or TRBD2 for D (6 bases each). This CDR3 contains 20 residues. Germline V gene sequence: CDR1 ENHRY, CDR2 SYGVKD. Trimming shortened V by 0 bases and J by 3 bases, and 27 bases separated the two germline ends. The CDR3 spells CAISESRDRDQGGSGYEQYF. CDR3 DNA: TGTGCCATCAGTGAGTCGCGGGACCGGGACCAAGGGGGTAGCGGCTACGAGCAGTACTTC.

This sequence joins TRBV7-2 and TRBJ1-2; D is undetermined. Germline V gene sequence: CDR1 SGHTA, CDR2 FQGNSA. This CDR3 is built from 14 residues. V was shortened by 2 bases and J by 0 bases, with 7 bases between the two germline ends. CDR3 sequence reads: CASSLISPNYGYTF. DNA for the CDR3: TGTGCCAGCAGCTTAATATCTCCTAACTATGGCTACACCTTC.